This is a list of T cell receptor beta chains from one sample in a study of T cell changes during pregnancy in multiple sclerosis. Assay used: immunoSEQ multiplex PCR; TCRdb lists only in-frame clones, some missing. The sample consists of roughly 40,000 clones, around 94% of them appearing once. The sample here was peripheral blood, taken before pregnancy. Every receptor here comes from a female donor with multiple sclerosis, enrolled in a pregnancy study. CDR3s include the opening cysteine and the closing phenylalanine or tryptophan. The D gene is left open where the match is weak. Clone size is shown for a subset of rows, as once, few, many or a class of expanded clone.

V gene: TRBV6-4
J gene: TRBJ2-6
D gene: -
clone size: -
CDR3 protein: CASSDSRGSGANVLTF
CDR3 DNA: TGTGCCAGCAGTGACTCGAGGGGGTCCGGGGCCAACGTCCTGACTTTC

V gene: TRBV9
J gene: TRBJ2-5
D gene: TRBD2
clone size: -
CDR3 protein: CASSVEYGGRAETQYF
CDR3 DNA: TGTGCCAGCAGCGTAGAATATGGCGGGAGAGCGGAGACCCAGTACTTC

V gene: TRBV5-3
J gene: TRBJ1-5
D gene: -
clone size: few
CDR3 protein: CARGRGGGNQPQHF
CDR3 DNA: TGTGCCAGAGGGAGGGGGGGAGGCAATCAGCCCCAGCATTTT

V gene: TRBV6-5
J gene: TRBJ2-7
D gene: TRBD2
clone size: -
CDR3 protein: CASSPFSGRVDEQYF
CDR3 DNA: TGTGCCAGCAGTCCCTTTAGCGGGAGGGTCGACGAGCAGTACTTC

V gene: TRBV12-5
J gene: TRBJ2-4
D gene: TRBD2
clone size: -
CDR3 protein: CASATSGTDIQYF
CDR3 DNA: TGTGCTAGTGCCACTAGCGGGACTGACATTCAGTACTTC

V gene: TRBV18
J gene: TRBJ2-7
D gene: TRBD1
clone size: -
CDR3 protein: CASSRWDSNNEQYF
CDR3 DNA: TGTGCCAGCTCACGTTGGGACAGCAATAACGAGCAGTACTTC

V gene: TRBV9
J gene: TRBJ1-4
D gene: -
clone size: -
CDR3 protein: CASSVAEINEKLFF
CDR3 DNA: TGTGCCAGCAGCGTAGCTGAGATTAATGAAAAACTGTTTTTT

V gene: TRBV27
J gene: TRBJ1-2
D gene: TRBD1
clone size: -
CDR3 protein: CASSLFGQGGAYGYTF
CDR3 DNA: TGTGCCAGCAGTTTATTTGGACAGGGGGGCGCCTATGGCTACACCTTC

V gene: TRBV2
J gene: TRBJ2-7
D gene: -
clone size: -
CDR3 protein: CASARQKSYEQYF
CDR3 DNA: TGTGCCAGCGCTAGACAGAAATCCTACGAGCAGTACTTC

V gene: TRBV19
J gene: TRBJ2-1
D gene: TRBD2
clone size: -
CDR3 protein: CASSSLAGEANEQFF
CDR3 DNA: TGTGCCAGTAGTTCGCTAGCGGGAGAGGCGAATGAGCAGTTCTTC

V gene: TRBV18
J gene: TRBJ2-2
D gene: TRBD1
clone size: -
CDR3 protein: CASSPTGDAGELFF
CDR3 DNA: TGTGCCAGCTCCCCGACAGGGGATGCCGGGGAGCTGTTTTTT

V gene: TRBV12-5
J gene: TRBJ1-5
D gene: -
clone size: -
CDR3 protein: CASGPDSSNQPQHF
CDR3 DNA: TGTGCTAGTGGACCGGACAGTAGCAATCAGCCCCAGCATTTT

V gene: TRBV19
J gene: TRBJ1-4
D gene: TRBD1
clone size: -
CDR3 protein: CASNTGQGNEKLFF
CDR3 DNA: TGTGCCAGTAATACGGGACAGGGGAATGAAAAACTGTTTTTT

V gene: TRBV14
J gene: TRBJ2-1
D gene: TRBD2
clone size: -
CDR3 protein: CASSQVTGTRLYNEQFF
CDR3 DNA: TGTGCCAGCAGCCAAGTCACCGGGACTAGACTCTACAATGAGCAGTTCTTC

V gene: TRBV19
J gene: TRBJ1-5
D gene: TRBD1
clone size: once
CDR3 protein: CASTPKQGATGSQHF
CDR3 DNA: TGTGCCAGTACCCCCAAACAGGGGGCCACTGGGTCCCAGCATTTT

V gene: TRBV10-1
J gene: TRBJ2-3
D gene: TRBD2
clone size: -
CDR3 protein: CASSEPGLASDTQYF
CDR3 DNA: TGCGCCAGCAGTGAGCCTGGACTAGCGTCAGATACGCAGTATTTT

V gene: TRBV27
J gene: TRBJ2-7
D gene: TRBD2
clone size: -
CDR3 protein: CASSLSSSGRSYEQYF
CDR3 DNA: TGTGCCAGCAGTTTATCCTCTAGCGGGAGGAGCTACGAGCAGTACTTC

V gene: TRBV10-3
J gene: TRBJ2-1
D gene: -
clone size: -
CDR3 protein: CAISEADTYNEQFF
CDR3 DNA: TGTGCCATCAGTGAGGCGGATACCTACAATGAGCAGTTCTTC

V gene: TRBV5-8
J gene: TRBJ2-6
D gene: TRBD1
clone size: -
CDR3 protein: CASSWDRLSGANVLTF
CDR3 DNA: TGTGCCAGCAGCTGGGACAGGCTTTCTGGGGCCAACGTCCTGACTTTC

V gene: TRBV19
J gene: TRBJ2-1
D gene: TRBD2
clone size: -
CDR3 protein: CASKLAGLDEQFF
CDR3 DNA: TGTGCCAGTAAACTAGCGGGACTCGATGAGCAGTTCTTC

V gene: TRBV4-3
J gene: TRBJ1-5
D gene: -
clone size: -
CDR3 protein: CASSQDAGASNQPQHF
CDR3 DNA: TGCGCCAGCAGCCAAGATGCAGGGGCGAGTAATCAGCCCCAGCATTTT

V gene: TRBV19
J gene: TRBJ2-5
D gene: TRBD1
clone size: -
CDR3 protein: CASSRRQGGRETQYF
CDR3 DNA: TGTGCCAGTAGTAGGAGACAGGGGGGAAGGGAGACCCAGTACTTC

V gene: TRBV9
J gene: TRBJ1-2
D gene: TRBD1
clone size: -
CDR3 protein: CASSVGNRVGQGTGYTF
CDR3 DNA: TGTGCCAGCAGCGTAGGAAATAGAGTGGGACAGGGAACCGGCTACACCTTC

V gene: TRBV11-2
J gene: TRBJ2-1
D gene: -
clone size: -
CDR3 protein: CASSTPQGQFF
CDR3 DNA: TGTGCCAGCAGCACCCCCCAGGGGCAGTTCTTC

V gene: TRBV27
J gene: TRBJ2-3
D gene: -
clone size: -
CDR3 protein: CASSFGASESTDTQYF
CDR3 DNA: TGTGCCAGCAGTTTCGGGGCTAGCGAAAGCACAGATACGCAGTATTTT

V gene: TRBV5-5
J gene: TRBJ1-1
D gene: TRBD1
clone size: -
CDR3 protein: CASSLGTGMNTEAFF
CDR3 DNA: TGTGCCAGCAGCTTGGGGACAGGGATGAACACTGAAGCTTTCTTT

V gene: TRBV7-6
J gene: TRBJ2-7
D gene: TRBD2
clone size: -
CDR3 protein: CASSLEAGDSYEQYF
CDR3 DNA: TGTGCCAGCAGCTTAGAGGCGGGGGACTCCTACGAGCAGTACTTC

V gene: TRBV30
J gene: TRBJ1-2
D gene: -
clone size: -
CDR3 protein: CAWSVRGVRDGYTF
CDR3 DNA: TGTGCCTGGAGTGTACGCGGGGTTCGGGATGGCTACACCTTC

V gene: TRBV9
J gene: TRBJ1-2
D gene: -
clone size: -
CDR3 protein: CASSARDSGYTF
CDR3 DNA: TGTGCCAGCAGCGCCAGGGACTCCGGCTACACCTTC

V gene: TRBV6-1
J gene: TRBJ1-1
D gene: -
clone size: once
CDR3 protein: CASSANGQLNAEAFF
CDR3 DNA: TGTGCCAGCAGTGCTAATGGACAGCTCAATGCTGAAGCTTTCTTT

V gene: TRBV27
J gene: TRBJ2-1
D gene: -
clone size: -
CDR3 protein: CASSRPGGADSNEQFF
CDR3 DNA: TGTGCCAGCAGCCGCCCCGGGGGAGCAGATAGCAATGAGCAGTTCTTC

V gene: TRBV28
J gene: TRBJ1-1
D gene: -
clone size: -
CDR3 protein: CASSLDSVSTEAFF
CDR3 DNA: TGTGCCAGCAGTTTGGACAGCGTCAGCACTGAAGCTTTCTTT

V gene: TRBV28
J gene: TRBJ2-7
D gene: TRBD1
clone size: -
CDR3 protein: CASRTGGGYEQYF
CDR3 DNA: TGTGCCAGCAGGACAGGGGGCGGATACGAGCAGTACTTC

V gene: TRBV5-1
J gene: TRBJ1-4
D gene: -
clone size: -
CDR3 protein: CASSLVRDSGEKLFF
CDR3 DNA: TGCGCCAGCAGCTTGGTTCGGGATTCAGGCGAAAAACTGTTTTTT

V gene: TRBV6-1
J gene: TRBJ1-2
D gene: -
clone size: -
CDR3 protein: CASREYDQDFYGYTF
CDR3 DNA: TGTGCCAGCAGAGAATACGATCAGGACTTCTATGGCTACACCTTC

V gene: TRBV10-3
J gene: TRBJ1-1
D gene: -
clone size: few
CDR3 protein: CAISLDRNTEAFF
CDR3 DNA: TGTGCCATCAGTCTAGACAGGAACACTGAAGCTTTCTTT

V gene: TRBV7-9
J gene: TRBJ2-1
D gene: -
clone size: -
CDR3 protein: CASSPPRGGDEQFF
CDR3 DNA: TGTGCCAGCAGCCCCCCTAGGGGCGGCGATGAGCAGTTCTTC

V gene: TRBV7-3
J gene: TRBJ2-2
D gene: -
clone size: once
CDR3 protein: CASSLSLTGELFF
CDR3 DNA: TGTGCCAGCAGCTTAAGTCTCACCGGGGAGCTGTTTTTT

V gene: TRBV2
J gene: TRBJ2-7
D gene: -
clone size: -
CDR3 protein: CASSLYRAEYYEQYF
CDR3 DNA: TGTGCCAGCTCCTTATATAGAGCGGAGTACTACGAGCAGTACTTC

V gene: TRBV5-4
J gene: TRBJ2-5
D gene: -
clone size: -
CDR3 protein: CASSSTEKETQYF
CDR3 DNA: TGTGCCAGCAGCTCGACGGAGAAAGAGACCCAGTACTTC

V gene: TRBV5-5
J gene: TRBJ2-7
D gene: TRBD1
clone size: -
CDR3 protein: CASSPDIDRDEQYF
CDR3 DNA: TGTGCCAGCAGCCCGGACATTGACAGGGACGAGCAGTACTTC

V gene: TRBV7-6
J gene: TRBJ2-1
D gene: TRBD2
clone size: -
CDR3 protein: CASSLITSGRVEQFF
CDR3 DNA: TGTGCCAGCAGCTTAATAACTAGCGGGAGGGTAGAGCAGTTCTTC

V gene: TRBV5-1
J gene: TRBJ2-3
D gene: TRBD2
clone size: -
CDR3 protein: CASSLGREGRGTQYF
CDR3 DNA: TGCGCCAGCAGCTTGGGGCGGGAGGGCCGGGGTACGCAGTATTTT